This T cell receptor (beta chain) stems from a study of T cells in Graves' hyperthyroidism and ophthalmopathy. Study observations and caveats: Peripheral blood also featured most of the thyroid clonotypes expanded above 0.001.

RNA transcripts served as the template for amplifying TCR beta CDR3 regions. Researchers ran a first-round RT-PCR on the TCR CDR3 using the HTBI primer set. TCRdb reanalysed the multiplex PCR reads using MiXCR and keeps one entry per CDR3 protein. The data show hundreds of thousands of distinct CDR3 sequences, with around 20% seen just once and approximately 50% held by the top ten. The CDR3 has 13 residues. V was trimmed by 7 bases and J by 4 bases, leaving 11 bases between them. This clonotype was seen a handful of times. The antigen remains undetermined. Sequenced input: blood. The rearrangement uses TRBV12-3 or TRBV12-4 and TRBJ1-3, with TRBD1 as a possible D gene (5 bases). The receptor was derived from a man between 35 and 55 years old with Graves' ophthalmopathy. The CDR3 here is CASIPGWGNTIYF. The CDR3 coding sequence is TGTGCCAGCATTCCAGGGTGGGGAAACACCATATATTTT.